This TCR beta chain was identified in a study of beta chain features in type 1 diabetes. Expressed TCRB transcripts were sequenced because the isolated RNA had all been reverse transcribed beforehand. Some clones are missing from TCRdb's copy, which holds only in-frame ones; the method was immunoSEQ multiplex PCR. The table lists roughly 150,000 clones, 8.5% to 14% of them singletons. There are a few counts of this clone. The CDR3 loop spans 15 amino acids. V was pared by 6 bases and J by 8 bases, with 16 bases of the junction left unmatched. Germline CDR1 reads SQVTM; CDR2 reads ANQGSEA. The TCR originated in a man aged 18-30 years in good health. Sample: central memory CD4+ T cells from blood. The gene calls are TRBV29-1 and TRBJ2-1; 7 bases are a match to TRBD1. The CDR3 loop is CSVYLTGKGSYEQFF. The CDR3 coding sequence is TGCAGCGTCTATCTGACAGGGAAAGGTTCTTATGAGCAGTTCTTC.